This TCR beta chain came from a study of cytomegalovirus exposure and HLA in healthy donors. Study-level background: Around 180 million T cells yielded approximately 100 million unique TCR beta sequences, as an earlier analysis found.

Primers for the PCR totalled 60 Vbeta and 13 Jbeta. The method was immunoSEQ multiplex PCR; TCRdb's version includes in-frame clones alone and lacks a portion of them. The sample has around 100,000 clones, around 68% seen once. Findings and limits, study-wide: Later analysis suggested links between common viral pathogens and several top significant clusters. Sequences of the TCR beta chain were said to predict the HLA-A and HLA-B alleles of most subjects accurately.

The CMV serostatus of this donor was not recorded. The CDR3 sequence is 16 residues long. Losses at the gene ends were 9 bases for V and 2 bases for J; bases not matched to a gene: 12. CDR1 is MDHEN and CDR2 is SYDVKM in the germline V gene. Comments on this clone: Its specificity is unknown.

The sequence was collected from a human donor in good health. Sequencing was performed on PBMCs. V gene TRBV28 combines with J gene TRBJ2-2; the match to TRBD1 covers 7 bases. This chain's CDR3 is CASMRGRVLNTGELFF. DNA for the CDR3: TGTGCCAGTATGAGGGGGCGGGTCTTAAACACCGGGGAGCTGTTTTTT.